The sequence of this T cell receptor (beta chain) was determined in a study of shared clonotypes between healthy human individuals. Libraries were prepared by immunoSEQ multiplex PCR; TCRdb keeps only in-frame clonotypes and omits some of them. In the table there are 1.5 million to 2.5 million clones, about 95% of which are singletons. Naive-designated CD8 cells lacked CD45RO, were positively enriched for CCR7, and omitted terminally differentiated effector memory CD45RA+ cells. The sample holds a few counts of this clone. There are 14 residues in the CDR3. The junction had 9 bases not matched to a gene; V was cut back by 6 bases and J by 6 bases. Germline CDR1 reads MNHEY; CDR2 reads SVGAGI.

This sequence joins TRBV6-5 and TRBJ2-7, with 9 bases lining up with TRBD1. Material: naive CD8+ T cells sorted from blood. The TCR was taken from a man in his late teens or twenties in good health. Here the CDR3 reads CASSPGTGYIEQYF. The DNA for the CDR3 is TGTGCCAGCAGCCCCGGGACAGGGTACATCGAGCAGTACTTC.